Below, one T cell receptor (beta chain) is given with its context. Germline V gene lookup returns CDR1 KGHSH and CDR2 LQKENI. V lost 2 bases to trimming and J lost 5 bases, with 10 bases between them. This CDR3 has 14 residues. The data are from a study of T cell responses to AZD1222 COVID-19 vaccine. TCRdb's copy holds only in-frame clones and misses some; the assay was immunoSEQ multiplex PCR. The table includes 150,000 to 160,000 clones, approximately 86% detected once. The rearrangement uses TRBV18 and TRBJ2-1; D gene ambiguous. The source material was peripheral blood, sampled after recovery from COVID-19. This TCR derives from an adult who had recovered from COVID-19. In nucleotides, the CDR3 is TGTGCCAGCTCACCAAGTAGTGGGCACAATGAGCAGTTCTTC. Translating gives CASSPSSGHNEQFF.